This TCR beta chain was retrieved from a study of shared clonotypes between healthy human individuals. Study-level results: Naive CD4 clonotypes were shared across a handful of donors at roughly 5%. Shared clonotypes across all four donors exceeded non-shared ones in generation probability.

The protocol was immunoSEQ multiplex PCR, while the TCRdb copy is restricted to in-frame clones and leaves out a portion. The sample holds 500,000 to 550,000 clones, about 96% seen once. In the case of this clone: Its antigen is unknown.

The V and J ends lost 3 bases and 3 bases respectively, with 15 bases between them. Germline values: CDR1 SGHRS, CDR2 YFSETQ. The CDR3 consists of 16 residues. The genes are TRBV5-1 and TRBJ1-4, with a tentative D call TRBD1 (6 bases). This TCR derives from a woman in her thirties in good health. Sequencing was performed on naive CD4+ T cells sorted from blood. Sample subset: CD45RA+ positively selected. The CDR3 loop is CASSSRQVGANEKLFF. As DNA, the CDR3 is TGCGCCAGCAGCTCTAGACAGGTGGGAGCTAATGAAAAACTGTTTTTT.